This entry lists 18 T cell receptor beta chains sequenced from one sample in a study of blood T cells in healthy people across ages (dated by TCRdb to between 2014 and 2017). Library creation used 5' RACE. TCRdb names Illumina HiSeq 2500 as the instrument used. A second PCR of about 7 to 12 cycles was run with a J-beta primer mix and a sample-barcoded 5' primer. The raw public data were reprocessed by TCRdb itself: fastp quality trimming at Q25, MiXCR clonotype calling, in-frame beta chains only. Rows matching on CDR3 protein sequence are summarized as one entry with the most common DNA and genes. The sample table records fewer than 1 million distinct CDR3 sequences; under 45% of these occur just once. The ten largest clonotypes hold under 20% of the sample. Sequenced material: blood. The origin of the receptors is a man aged 55-75 years in good health.

This clonotype has only a few counts. The gene calls are TRBV4-3 and TRBJ2-5, with D uncertain. CDR3 length: 15 amino acids. Germline V CDR1 and CDR2: LGHNA, YSLEER. Deletions cut 0 bases from V and 1 base from J, with 9 bases between. The CDR3 DNA follows: TGCGCCAGCAGCCAAGATCGGCTCACCCAAGAGACCCAGTACTTC. Translating gives CASSQDRLTQETQYF.

This clonotype came up a few times. The chain has TRBV9 and TRBJ2-3; D is possibly TRBD2 (5 bases). The length of the CDR3 is 15 residues. Per the germline V gene, CDR1 is SGDLS and CDR2 is YYNGEE. V lost 0 bases to trimming and J lost 7 bases, with 15 bases between them. The CDR3 is CASSVVASGRNTQYF. The CDR3 DNA reads TGTGCCAGCAGCGTAGTGGCCAGCGGCCGGAATACGCAGTATTTT.

The table lists this clonotype with a few counts. The V gene is TRBV9, the J gene TRBJ1-2; perhaps TRBD1 as D (6 bases). Trimming took 0 bases from V and 7 from J, leaving 16 bases between them. The CDR3 spans 15 residues. Germline CDR1 reads SGDLS; CDR2 reads YYNGEE. The CDR3 region is CASSVVGSGDGGYTF. CDR3 nucleotide sequence: TGTGCCAGCAGCGTAGTCGGGTCAGGGGACGGTGGCTACACCTTC. The full variable domain, in which reference TRBV9 and TRBJ1-2 provide the parts outside the CDR3, is DSGVTQTPKHLITATGQRVTLRCSPRSGDLSVYWYQQSLDQGLQFLIQYYNGEERAKGNILERFSAQQFPDLHSELNLSSLELGDSALYFCASSVVGSGDGGYTFGSGTRLTVV.

The V gene is TRBV9, the J gene TRBJ2-5; tentatively, D is TRBD2 (7 bases). CDR3 size: 16 residues. CDR1 SGDLS and CDR2 YYNGEE come from the germline V gene. With 0 bases removed from V and 4 bases from J, the gap between germline ends came to 16 bases. The CDR3 protein is CASSVGPQGRGETQYF. In DNA form, the CDR3 reads TGTGCCAGCAGCGTAGGGCCCCAGGGGAGGGGAGAGACCCAGTACTTC.

This clonotype was counted between two and nine times. The V and J genes are TRBV29-1 and TRBJ1-1; D is undetermined. The CDR3 is 17 residues long. The germline CDR1 and CDR2 sequences are SQVTM and ANQGSEA. The CDR3 DNA follows: TGCATCAACCCGAAGTGGGGTATAGGGCCAATGAACACTGAAGCTTTCTTT. Translation gives CINPKWGIGPMNTEAFF.

V and J are TRBV5-6 and TRBJ2-1; 8 bases match TRBD2. V lost 4 bases, J lost 9 bases, and 9 bases stayed unmatched. Germline-derived CDR1 and CDR2 are SGHDT and YYEEEE. The CDR3 is 14 residues long. The CDR3: CASSPGLEGGEQFF. In DNA, the CDR3 is TGTGCCAGCAGCCCGGGACTAGAAGGGGGTGAGCAGTTCTTC. The whole variable domain, filled in from reference TRBV5-6 and TRBJ2-1, reads DAGVTQSPTHLIKTRGQQVTLRCSPKSGHDTVSWYQQALGQGPQFIFQYYEEEERQRGNFPDRFSGHQFPNYSSELNVNALLLGDSALYLCASSPGLEGGEQFFGPGTRLTVL.

The genes are TRBV29-1 and TRBJ1-1; tentative D call: TRBD1 (5 bases). From germline, CDR1 is SQVTM and CDR2 ANQGSEA. The CDR3 runs 15 residues. Trimming took 0 bases from V and 7 from J, leaving 18 bases between them. CDR3 coding DNA: TGCAGCGTTGAAGATTTCGGCTCGTGGGGCCGTGAAGCTTTCTTT. Protein product: CSVEDFGSWGREAFF.

This clonotype came up a few times. The genes are TRBV5-1 and TRBJ2-1; D call uncertain. Between the trimmed V and J ends, which lost 0 bases and 6 bases, there was a span of 4 bases. Germline V gene sequence: CDR1 SGHRS, CDR2 YFSETQ. This CDR3 has 12 residues. The CDR3 region is CASSLEVNEQFF. The CDR3 DNA follows: TGCGCCAGCAGCTTGGAAGTCAATGAGCAGTTCTTC.

There are a few counts of this clonotype. The gene calls are TRBV10-3 and TRBJ1-6; the match to TRBD1 covers 8 bases. Losses at the gene ends were 7 bases for V and 8 bases for J; bases not matched to a gene: 13. The CDR3 totals 16 residues. Germline lookup yields CDR1 ENHRY and CDR2 SYGVKD. CDR3 sequence reads: CAIKKWEDRGDSPLHF. CDR3 nucleotides: TGTGCCATCAAGAAATGGGAAGACAGGGGAGATTCACCCCTCCACTTT.

The chain links TRBV7-2 to TRBJ2-7, with TRBD1 as a possible D gene (6 bases). Per germline, CDR1 SGHTA and CDR2 FQGNSA. Trimming removed 3 bases at V and 2 bases at J, with 14 bases between. The CDR3 is made up of 15 amino acids. The CDR3 bases are TGTGCCAGCAGCTTCCGTAGGACAGACCCCTACGAGCAGTACTTC. Translating gives CASSFRRTDPYEQYF. The variable domain in full, with the rest retrieved from reference TRBV7-2 and TRBJ2-7, is GAGVSQSPSNKVTEKGKDVELRCDPISGHTALYWYRQSLGQGLEFLIYFQGNSAPDKSGLPSDRFSAERTGGSVSTLTIQRTQQEDSAVYLCASSFRRTDPYEQYFGPGTRLTVT.

J is TRBJ2-1 and V is TRBV20-1; 7 nucleotides line up with TRBD2. The trim removed 5 bases at V and 10 bases at J, leaving 5 bases unmatched. Germline loops: CDR1 DFQATT, CDR2 SNEGSKA (reference sequence). The CDR3 totals 11 residues. CDR3 residues: CSAPGGKEQFF. As DNA, the CDR3 is TGCAGTGCTCCCGGGGGGAAGGAGCAGTTCTTC.

In this sample, this clonotype turned up many times. The chain is built from TRBV28 and TRBJ2-5, with D possibly TRBD1 on 6 matching bases. Trimming shortened V by 6 bases and J by 6 bases, and 17 bases separated the two germline ends. This CDR3 has 14 residues. The germline V gene has CDR1 MDHEN and CDR2 SYDVKM. The CDR3: CASSPRQGRKTQYF. The CDR3, as DNA: TGTGCCAGCAGCCCACGCCAGGGGCGAAAGACCCAGTACTTC.

The gene calls are TRBV6-4 and TRBJ1-5, with D uncertain. The CDR3 has 14 amino acids. Between the trimmed V and J ends, which lost 8 bases and 3 bases, there was a span of 14 bases. Per the germline V gene, CDR1 is MRHNA and CDR2 is SNTAGT. CDR3 nucleotides: TGTGCCAGCTCGCCCTCCCGATTCAATCAGCCCCAGCATTTT. Translation gives CASSPSRFNQPQHF.

This clonotype was seen more than once but under ten times. V and J are TRBV7-2 and TRBJ2-3; D remains unclear. The length of the CDR3 is 13 residues. The V end was cut by 5 bases, the J end by 4 bases, with 10 bases between. The germline CDR1 and CDR2 sequences are SGHTA and FQGNSA. The CDR3 protein is CASSPPGPDTQYF. The CDR3 DNA follows: TGTGCCAGCAGCCCCCCGGGCCCAGATACGCAGTATTTT.

The rearrangement joins TRBV10-3 to TRBJ1-5; 8 bases map to TRBD1. This CDR3 contains 13 residues. V lost 6 bases to trimming and J lost 5 bases; unmatched junction nucleotides: 3. CDR1 ENHRY and CDR2 SYGVKD come from the germline V gene. The CDR3 reads CAIRDREDQPQHF. The CDR3 region has the DNA TGTGCCATCAGGGACAGGGAGGATCAGCCCCAGCATTTT.

The CDR3 DNA reads as TGTGCCAGCAGCGGACTCGAATACAATGAGCAGTTCTTC. Translating gives CASSGLEYNEQFF. The chain links TRBV6-5 to TRBJ2-1; a possible D gene is TRBD2 (5 bases). CDR1 is MNHEY and CDR2 is SVGAGI in the germline V gene. The germline V and J ends were trimmed by 6 bases and 4 bases, with 10 bases remaining between them. The CDR3 length is 13 residues.

There are a few counts of this clonotype. J is TRBJ1-1 and V is TRBV5-1; D is perhaps TRBD1 (5 bases). The CDR3 has 13 residues. Trimming pared 4 bases from V and 4 bases from J, leaving 11 bases between. Germline CDR1 SGHRS, CDR2 YFSETQ. CDR3 region: CASSDGHPTEAFF. The CDR3 region has the DNA TGCGCCAGCAGCGATGGACATCCCACTGAAGCTTTCTTT.

This clonotype was detected only a few times. The V call is TRBV5-4, the J call TRBJ2-5, with 9 positions matching TRBD2. The CDR3 totals 15 residues. The V gene end was trimmed by 0 bases and the J gene end by 5 bases; junction bases not matched to a gene: 5. The germline V gene has CDR1 SGHNT and CDR2 YYREEE (reference sequence). The CDR3 loop reads CASSLGLAEPETQYF. As DNA, the CDR3 is TGTGCCAGCAGCTTGGGACTAGCGGAGCCTGAGACCCAGTACTTC.